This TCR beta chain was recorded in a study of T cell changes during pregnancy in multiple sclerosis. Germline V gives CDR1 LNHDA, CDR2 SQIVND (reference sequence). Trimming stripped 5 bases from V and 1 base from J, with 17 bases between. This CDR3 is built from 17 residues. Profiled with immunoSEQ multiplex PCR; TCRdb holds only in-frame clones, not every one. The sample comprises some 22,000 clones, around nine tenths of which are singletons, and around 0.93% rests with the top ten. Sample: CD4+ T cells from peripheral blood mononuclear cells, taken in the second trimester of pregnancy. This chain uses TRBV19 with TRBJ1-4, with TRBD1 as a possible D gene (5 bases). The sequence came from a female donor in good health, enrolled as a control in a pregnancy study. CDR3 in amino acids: CASSLYTLGGTNEKLFF. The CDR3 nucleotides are TGTGCCAGTAGTCTCTATACCCTCGGGGGAACTAATGAAAAACTGTTTTTT.